These T cell receptor beta chains were read from a single sample in a study of T cells in Graves' hyperthyroidism and ophthalmopathy. TCRdb re-derived calls from the multiplex PCR reads in MiXCR, one entry per CDR3 protein. The sample includes 550,000 to 600,000 distinct CDR3 sequences, approximately 15% of them seen just once. Sequencing was done on a sample of blood. Every receptor here comes from a young woman with Graves' hyperthyroidism. Both conserved end residues are part of each CDR3. D genes are given only for firm matches. Clone size is not always given. Where it is, it says once, few, many or a class for expanded clones.

-,TRBV5-6,TRBJ1-2,-,TGTGCCAGCAGCTTGGGGGTAGCTAACTATGGCTACACCTTC,CASSLGVANYGYTF
many,TRBV2,TRBJ1-6,-,TGTGCCAGCAAGGGGGATCCGGCCTATAATTCACCCCTCCACTTT,CASKGDPAYNSPLHF
many,TRBV6-1,TRBJ2-7,-,TGTGCCAGCAGTGAATGGGGGGATTCCTACGAGCAGTACTTC,CASSEWGDSYEQYF
many,TRBV28,TRBJ2-5,-,TGTGCCAGCAGCTTAACGACAGGGAGGGAGACCCAGTACTTC,CASSLTTGRETQYF
-,TRBV6-1,TRBJ2-1,TRBD2,TGTGCCAGCAGGATCGATAGCGGGAGGGCCGCCTACAATGAGCAGTTCTTC,CASRIDSGRAAYNEQFF
many,TRBV9,TRBJ1-1,-,TGTGCCAGCAGCGTAGATCAGGGTAACACTGAAGCTTTCTTT,CASSVDQGNTEAFF
many,TRBV18,TRBJ2-3,-,TGTGCCAGCTCACCACGGGAAAAGGCAGATACGCAGTATTTT,CASSPREKADTQYF
-,TRBV25-1,TRBJ1-1,TRBD1,TGTGCCAGCAGTGCACAGGGGTTCGGCACTGAAGCTTTCTTT,CASSAQGFGTEAFF
few,TRBV5-1,TRBJ1-4,-,TGCGCCAGCAGCTTGATTGGGGGCTCGAATGAAAAACTGTTTTTT,CASSLIGGSNEKLFF
few,TRBV7-2,TRBJ1-6,TRBD1,TGTGCCAGCAGCTGGAGGGGGCTGAGTAATTCACCCCTCCACTTT,CASSWRGLSNSPLHF
many,TRBV3-1,TRBJ2-1,TRBD2,TGTGCCAGCAGCCACGGGACTAGCGGGAGGTATGAGCAGTTCTTC,CASSHGTSGRYEQFF
-,TRBV30,TRBJ1-1,-,TGTGCCTGGAGTGTCGGAGGGGCGTCGAACACTGAAGCTTTCTTT,CAWSVGGASNTEAFF
few,TRBV5-1,TRBJ2-3,TRBD2,TGCGCCAGCAGCTTGGATCGGGGGGGTGTAGATACGCAGTATTTT,CASSLDRGGVDTQYF
-,TRBV12-3/TRBV12-4,TRBJ1-6,-,TGTGCCAGCAGTTTAACGGCCAGGACAAATAATTCACCCCTCCACTTT,CASSLTARTNNSPLHF
many,TRBV5-1,TRBJ2-7,-,TGCGCCAGCAGCTTCGGGCAGGTTGGACCCTACGAGCAGTACTTC,CASSFGQVGPYEQYF
many,TRBV6-1,TRBJ1-2,-,TGTGCCAGCAGCTACGAGGCAGACAGTTATGGCTACACCTTC,CASSYEADSYGYTF
-,TRBV7-9,TRBJ2-7,TRBD1,TGTGCCAGCAGCAGCCGGGACAGACACTACGAGCAGTACTTC,CASSSRDRHYEQYF
few,TRBV29-1,TRBJ2-7,-,TGCAGCGTTGGAAGCGGCGTGAAAGGCGAGCAGTACTTC,CSVGSGVKGEQYF
-,TRBV7-9,TRBJ2-7,TRBD2,TGTGCCAGCAGCGTTACTAGCGGGAGGGCGGACTACGAGCAGTACTTC,CASSVTSGRADYEQYF
many,TRBV27,TRBJ2-7,TRBD2,TGTGCCAGCAGTTTAAGAGCGGGAGGGCCTCGGGCGGAGCAGTACTTC,CASSLRAGGPRAEQYF
few,TRBV4-2,TRBJ1-5,-,TGTGCCAGCAGCCGAAGTGGGGCGGTCGGGGCTGGTGGCAATCAGCCCCAGCATTTT,CASSRSGAVGAGGNQPQHF
-,TRBV29-1,TRBJ2-7,TRBD1,TGCAGCGTTGACAATCCGGGACAGGGGTTGGACGAGCAGTACTTC,CSVDNPGQGLDEQYF
-,TRBV20-1,TRBJ2-1,-,TGCAGTGCCGGGACATACAATGAGCAGTTCTTC,CSAGTYNEQFF
few,TRBV27,TRBJ2-7,-,TGTGCCAGCAGGCGAATTCTAGGGGTCCTGGACGAGCAGTACTTC,CASRRILGVLDEQYF